The T cell receptor beta chain under discussion was sequenced for a study of preoperative IRX-2 immunotherapy in early breast cancer. Using immunoSEQ multiplex PCR, the repertoire was profiled, and TCRdb retains in-frame clones only, with some absent. The table records tens of thousands of clones, 82% of them present only once. This clone appeared a single time. As to treatment: preoperative locoregional IRX-2 cytokine immunotherapy. This phase Ib study tested locoregional IRX-2 cytokine immunotherapy given before surgery. Deletions cut 3 bases from V and 6 bases from J, with 6 bases between. This CDR3 region has 12 residues. The V gene's germline CDR1 is MRHNA and CDR2 SNTAGT.

The specimen was collected from a patient treated with IRX-2 immunotherapy. This chain joins TRBV6-4 and TRBJ1-5, with D uncertain. This TCR was recovered from a human donor with breast cancer. The CDR3 reads CASSEWGQPQHF. For the CDR3, the DNA is TGTGCCAGCAGTGAGTGGGGTCAGCCCCAGCATTTT.